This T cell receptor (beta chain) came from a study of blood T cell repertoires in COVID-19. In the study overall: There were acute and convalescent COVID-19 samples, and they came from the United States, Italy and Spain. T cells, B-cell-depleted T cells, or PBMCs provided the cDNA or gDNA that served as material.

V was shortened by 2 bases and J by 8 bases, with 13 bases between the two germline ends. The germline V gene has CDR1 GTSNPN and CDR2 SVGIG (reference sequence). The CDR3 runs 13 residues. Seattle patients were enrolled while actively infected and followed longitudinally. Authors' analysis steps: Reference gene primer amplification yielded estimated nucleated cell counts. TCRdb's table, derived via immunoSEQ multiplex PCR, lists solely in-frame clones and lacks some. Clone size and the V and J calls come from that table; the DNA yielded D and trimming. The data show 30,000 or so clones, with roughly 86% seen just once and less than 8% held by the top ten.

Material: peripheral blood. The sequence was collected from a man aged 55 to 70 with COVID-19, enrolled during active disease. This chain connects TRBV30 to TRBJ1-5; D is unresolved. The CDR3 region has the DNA TGTGCCTGGAGTTCCCGGGGTCTAGAGCCCCAGCATTTT. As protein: CAWSSRGLEPQHF.